This TCR beta chain was retrieved from a study of blood T cell repertoires in COVID-19. The CDR3 extends over 14 amino acids. Germline CDR1 reads SNHLY; CDR2 reads FYNNEI. With 5 bases clipped from V and 7 bases from J, the junction kept 10 bases outside the gene matches. Per the authors' pipeline: Amplifying reference gene primers gave estimates of nucleated cell counts. Clones were read by immunoSEQ multiplex PCR, and TCRdb kept only the in-frame ones, dropping some. The DNA gave D and trimming, while V, J and clone size come from that table. The profile shows 110,000 to 150,000 clones, around 85% of them singletons.

The sequence was collected from a man aged 50-60 years with acute or convalescent COVID-19. Source material: peripheral blood. This chain uses TRBV2 with TRBJ1-1; 7 positions agree with TRBD1. The CDR3 reads CASSPDREVGEAFF. In DNA form, the CDR3 reads TGTGCCAGCAGTCCCGACAGGGAAGTCGGTGAAGCTTTCTTT.